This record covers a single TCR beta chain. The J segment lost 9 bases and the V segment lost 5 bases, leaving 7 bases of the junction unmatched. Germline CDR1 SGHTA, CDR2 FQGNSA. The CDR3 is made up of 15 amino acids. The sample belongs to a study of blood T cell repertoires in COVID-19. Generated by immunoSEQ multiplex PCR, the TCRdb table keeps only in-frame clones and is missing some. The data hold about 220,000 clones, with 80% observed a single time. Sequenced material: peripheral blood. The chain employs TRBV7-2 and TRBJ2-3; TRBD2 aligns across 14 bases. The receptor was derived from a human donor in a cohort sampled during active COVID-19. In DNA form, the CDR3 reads TGTGCCAGCAGCCGCGGACTAGCGGGGGGAGACACGCAGTATTTT. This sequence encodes CASSRGLAGGDTQYF.